This TCR beta chain stems from a study of blood T cell repertoires in COVID-19. Background on the study: Acute and convalescent COVID-19 specimens originated in the United States, Italy and Spain. From T cells, B-cell-depleted T cells, or PBMCs came the material, which was cDNA or gDNA.

Per the study methods: Researchers report that nucleated cell counts were estimated from reference gene primer amplification. Repertoires were generated with immunoSEQ multiplex PCR, while TCRdb's copy carries only in-frame clones and drops some. That table gives V, J and clone size, and the DNA gave D and trimming. The data contain about 250,000 clones, approximately 83% of them seen just once; the ten biggest clones take up approximately 4%. This CDR3 is 15 amino acids long. The V end was cut by 6 bases, the J end by 2 bases, with 17 bases between. From germline, CDR1 is MNHEY and CDR2 SMNVEV (reference sequence).

This clonotype was obtained from a man aged 45-65 years with active or convalescent COVID-19. The chain employs TRBV27 and TRBJ2-7, with TRBD2 as a possible D gene (6 bases). Sequencing was carried out using peripheral blood. The CDR3 sequence: CASSEAGTAPYEQYF. The CDR3 DNA is TGTGCCAGCAGCGAAGCCGGGACTGCCCCCTACGAGCAGTACTTC.